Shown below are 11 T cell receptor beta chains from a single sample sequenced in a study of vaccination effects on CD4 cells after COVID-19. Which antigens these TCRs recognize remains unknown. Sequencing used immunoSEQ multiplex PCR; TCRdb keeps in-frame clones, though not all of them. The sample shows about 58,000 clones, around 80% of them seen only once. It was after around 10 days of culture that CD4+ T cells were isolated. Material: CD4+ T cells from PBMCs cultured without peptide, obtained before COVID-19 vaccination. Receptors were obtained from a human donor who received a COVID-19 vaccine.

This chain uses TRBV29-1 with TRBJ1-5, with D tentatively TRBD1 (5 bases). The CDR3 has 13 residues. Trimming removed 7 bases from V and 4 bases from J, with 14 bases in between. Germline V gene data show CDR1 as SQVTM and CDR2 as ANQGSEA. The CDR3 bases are TGCAGCGCCGCCGGGGCTCCAAATCAGCCCCAGCATTTT. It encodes CSAAGAPNQPQHF.

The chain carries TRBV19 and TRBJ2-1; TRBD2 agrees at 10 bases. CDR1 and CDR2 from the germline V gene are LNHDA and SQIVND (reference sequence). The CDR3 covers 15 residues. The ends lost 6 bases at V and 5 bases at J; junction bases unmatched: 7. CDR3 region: CASSPLSGGDNEQFF. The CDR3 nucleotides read TGTGCCAGTAGCCCACTAAGCGGGGGGGACAATGAGCAGTTCTTC.

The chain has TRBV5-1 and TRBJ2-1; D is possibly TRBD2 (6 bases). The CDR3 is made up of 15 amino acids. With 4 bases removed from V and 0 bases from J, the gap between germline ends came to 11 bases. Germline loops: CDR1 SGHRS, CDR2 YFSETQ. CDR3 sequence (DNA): TGCGCCAGCAGCCCGGACGGGAGCTCCTACAATGAGCAGTTCTTC. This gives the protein CASSPDGSSYNEQFF.

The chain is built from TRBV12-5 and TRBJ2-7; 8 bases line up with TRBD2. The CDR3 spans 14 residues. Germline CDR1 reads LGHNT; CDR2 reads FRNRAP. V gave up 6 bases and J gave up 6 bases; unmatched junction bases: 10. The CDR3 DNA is TGTGCTAGTGGCTCAAGACTAGCGTTGGGCGAGCAGTACGTC. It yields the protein CASGSRLALGEQYV.

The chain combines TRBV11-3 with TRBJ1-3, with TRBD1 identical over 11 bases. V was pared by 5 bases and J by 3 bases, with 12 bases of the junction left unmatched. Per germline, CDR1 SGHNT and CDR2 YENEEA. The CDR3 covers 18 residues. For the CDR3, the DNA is TGTGCCAGCAGCCCTATACCGGGACAGGGGGACTATGGAAACACCATATATTTT. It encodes CASSPIPGQGDYGNTIYF.

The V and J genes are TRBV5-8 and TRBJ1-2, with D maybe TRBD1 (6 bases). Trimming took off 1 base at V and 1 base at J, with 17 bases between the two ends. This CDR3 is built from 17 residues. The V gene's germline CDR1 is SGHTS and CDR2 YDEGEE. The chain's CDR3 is CASSLSGARGNNYGYTF. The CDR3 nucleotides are TGTGCCAGCAGCTTGTCAGGGGCAAGGGGGAATAACTATGGCTACACCTTC.

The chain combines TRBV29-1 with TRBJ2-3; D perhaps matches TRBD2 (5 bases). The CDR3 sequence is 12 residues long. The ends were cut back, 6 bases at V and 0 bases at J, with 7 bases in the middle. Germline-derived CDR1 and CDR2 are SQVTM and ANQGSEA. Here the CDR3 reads CSVEDSTDTQYF. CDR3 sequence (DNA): TGCAGCGTGGAGGACAGCACAGATACGCAGTATTTT.

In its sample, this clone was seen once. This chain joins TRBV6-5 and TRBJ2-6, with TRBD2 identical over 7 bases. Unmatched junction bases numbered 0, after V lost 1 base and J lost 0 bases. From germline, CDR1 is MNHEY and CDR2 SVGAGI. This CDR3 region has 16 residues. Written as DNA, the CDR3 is TGTGCCAGCAGTTACTGGGGGGGCTCTGGGGCCAACGTCCTGACTTTC. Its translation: CASSYWGGSGANVLTF.

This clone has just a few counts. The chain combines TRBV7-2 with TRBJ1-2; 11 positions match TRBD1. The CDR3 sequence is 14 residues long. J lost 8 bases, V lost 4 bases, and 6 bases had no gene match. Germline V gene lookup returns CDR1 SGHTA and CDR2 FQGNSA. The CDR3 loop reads CASSSGQGARGYTF. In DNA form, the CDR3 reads TGTGCCAGCAGCTCTGGACAGGGGGCTCGAGGCTACACCTTC.

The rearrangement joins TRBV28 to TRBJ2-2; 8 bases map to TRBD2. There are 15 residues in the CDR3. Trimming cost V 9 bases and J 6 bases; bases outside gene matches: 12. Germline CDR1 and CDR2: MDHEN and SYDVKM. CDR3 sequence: CASRPGAGGAGELFF. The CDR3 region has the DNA TGTGCCAGTCGTCCTGGGGCGGGGGGTGCCGGGGAGCTGTTTTTT. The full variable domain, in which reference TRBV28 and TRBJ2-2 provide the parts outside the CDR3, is DVKVTQSSRYLVKRTGEKVFLECVQDMDHENMFWYRQDPGLGLRLIYFSYDVKMKEKGDIPEGYSVSREKKERFSLILESASTNQTSMYLCASRPGAGGAGELFFGEGSRLTVL.

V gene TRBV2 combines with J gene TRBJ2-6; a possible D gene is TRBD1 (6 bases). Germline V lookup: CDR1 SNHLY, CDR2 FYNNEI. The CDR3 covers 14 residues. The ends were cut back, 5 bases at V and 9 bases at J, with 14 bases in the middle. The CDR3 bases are TGTGCCAGCAGTCTCGATAGGGGGAACAACGTCCTGACTTTC. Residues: CASSLDRGNNVLTF.